This entry lists 15 T cell receptor beta chains sequenced from one sample in a study of cytomegalovirus exposure and HLA in healthy donors. PCR used 60 Vbeta primers and 13 Jbeta primers. Produced via immunoSEQ multiplex PCR; TCRdb's table is partial and in-frame only. The table includes about 130,000 clones, around 81% detected once. Sequencing was done on a sample of PBMCs. The receptors shown here come from a female donor in good health and CMV-seronegative.

The chain couples TRBV5-8 to TRBJ2-7, with TRBD1 identical over 7 bases. Germline trimming cut 9 bases from V and 1 base from J; bases unmatched to any gene: 10. The CDR3 loop spans 14 amino acids. CDR1 and CDR2 from the germline V gene are SGHTS and YDEGEE. The CDR3 coding sequence is TGTGCCAAATTACGGGGCAGGGGGTCCTACGAGCAGTACTTC. Translated, it gives CAKLRGRGSYEQYF.

CDR3 in amino acids: CARSLVEYPPAKETQYF. CDR3 bases: TGTGCCAGAAGCTTGGTAGAGTATCCGCCCGCAAAAGAGACCCAGTACTTC. This rearrangement joins TRBV5-3 to TRBJ2-5, with D unresolved. TRBV5-3 is placed among ORFs of uncertain function. The CDR3 is 17 amino acids. V lost 0 bases, J lost 3 bases, and 18 bases lay in between.

V usage is TRBV11-3 and J usage is TRBJ2-3, with 13 bases lining up with TRBD2. CDR3 length equals 17 residues. Germline-derived CDR1 and CDR2 are SGHNT and YENEEA. The V gene end was trimmed by 4 bases and the J gene end by 5 bases; junction bases not matched to a gene: 9. The CDR3: CASSSRLAGGGLDTQYF. CDR3 nucleotides: TGTGCCAGCAGCTCGAGACTAGCGGGGGGAGGATTAGATACGCAGTATTTT.

This chain uses TRBV5-6 with TRBJ2-1; D possibly corresponds to TRBD2 (6 bases). Germline assignment: CDR1 SGHDT and CDR2 YYEEEE. Between the trimmed V and J ends, which lost 4 bases and 7 bases, there was a span of 15 bases. The length of the CDR3 is 14 residues. Here the CDR3 reads CASSLTGTSNEQFF. CDR3 coding DNA: TGTGCCAGCAGCCTCACCGGGACTTCGAATGAGCAGTTCTTC.

On this clone itself: Other DNA sequences in this specimen translate into the identical CDR3. The chain combines TRBV5-6 with TRBJ1-1; no firm D call. Trimming left V 0 bases short and J 11 bases short, with 11 bases between. The CDR3 has 12 residues. Germline values: CDR1 SGHDT, CDR2 YYEEEE. The CDR3 sequence: CASSLGPGPAFF. The CDR3 DNA reads TGTGCCAGCAGCTTGGGTCCAGGTCCTGCTTTCTTT.

The chain recombines TRBV11-2 with TRBJ2-1; TRBD1 agrees at 9 bases. Trimming cost V 1 base and J 1 base; bases outside gene matches: 2. CDR3 length equals 16 residues. Germline V gives CDR1 SGHAT, CDR2 FQNNGV. The CDR3 DNA reads as TGTGCCAGCAGCTTAGCACAGGGGGCGTCCTACAATGAGCAGTTCTTC. Amino acid sequence: CASSLAQGASYNEQFF. Supplemented by reference TRBV11-2 and TRBJ2-1, the full variable domain reads EAGVAQSPRYKIIEKRQSVAFWCNPISGHATLYWYQQILGQGPKLLIQFQNNGVVDDSQLPKDRFSAERLKGVDSTLKIQPAKLEDSAVYLCASSLAQGASYNEQFFGPGTRLTVL.

The rearrangement uses TRBV18 and TRBJ2-2, with TRBD2 identical over 11 bases. The CDR3 runs to 17 residues. Germline V lookup: CDR1 KGHSH, CDR2 LQKENI. V lost 5 bases to trimming and J lost 5 bases; unmatched junction nucleotides: 10. The CDR3 spells CASSSRATSGATGELFF. The CDR3 nucleotides read TGTGCCAGCTCATCTCGAGCGACTAGCGGGGCGACCGGGGAGCTGTTTTTT.

The J gene is TRBJ1-3, the V gene TRBV5-1, with D possibly TRBD1 on 6 matching bases. V was shortened by 2 bases and J by 4 bases, with 10 bases between the two germline ends. The CDR3 extends over 14 amino acids. Germline V lookup: CDR1 SGHRS, CDR2 YFSETQ. CDR3 DNA: TGCGCCAGCAGCTTCGAGGGGGTAGGAAACACCATATATTTT. This gives the protein CASSFEGVGNTIYF. Together with reference TRBV5-1 and TRBJ1-3, the CDR3 gives the full variable domain: KAGVTQTPRYLIKTRGQQVTLSCSPISGHRSVSWYQQTPGQGLQFLFEYFSETQRNKGNFPGRFSGRQFSNSRSEMNVSTLELGDSALYLCASSFEGVGNTIYFGEGSWLTVV.

This clone showed up just once. This chain connects TRBV5-1 to TRBJ1-4; the match to TRBD1 covers 7 bases. CDR1 and CDR2 from the germline V gene are SGHRS and YFSETQ. The length of the CDR3 is 16 residues. Trimming cost V 3 bases and J 4 bases; bases outside gene matches: 9. The DNA of the CDR3 is TGCGCCAGCAGCTGGACGGGGACAGCGAGTAATGAAAAACTGTTTTTT. As protein: CASSWTGTASNEKLFF. The full variable domain, rest sourced from reference TRBV5-1 and TRBJ1-4, is KAGVTQTPRYLIKTRGQQVTLSCSPISGHRSVSWYQQTPGQGLQFLFEYFSETQRNKGNFPGRFSGRQFSNSRSEMNVSTLELGDSALYLCASSWTGTASNEKLFFGSGTQLSVL.

The chain links TRBV27 to TRBJ1-1; 9 positions agree with TRBD1. Germline trimming cut 5 bases from V and 0 bases from J; bases unmatched to any gene: 7. CDR1 and CDR2 (germline): MNHEY, SMNVEV (reference sequence). The CDR3 extends over 16 amino acids. CDR3: CASSHRQGVMNTEAFF. CDR3 nucleotides: TGTGCCAGCAGTCACCGACAGGGGGTGATGAACACTGAAGCTTTCTTT.

The V call is TRBV6-6, the J call TRBJ2-7; tentatively, D is TRBD1 (5 bases). This CDR3 comprises 14 residues. V lost 1 base and J lost 2, with 9 bases in between. Germline V gives CDR1 MNHNY, CDR2 SVGAGI (reference sequence). The chain's CDR3 is CASSYLVGAYEQYF. The DNA of the CDR3 is TGTGCCAGCAGTTACTTGGTAGGGGCCTACGAGCAGTACTTC.

The chain couples TRBV4-1 to TRBJ2-2; 7 bases line up with TRBD2. CDR3 length: 14 amino acids. CDR1 and CDR2 (germline): MGHRA, YSYEKL. Trimming removed 8 bases from V and 3 bases from J; junction bases left unmatched: 6. The CDR3 nucleotides read TGCGCCAGCGGAAGCGGACTAGACACCGGGGAGCTGTTTTTT. This gives the protein CASGSGLDTGELFF.

This sequence joins TRBV7-9 and TRBJ2-1, with 14 nucleotides matching TRBD2. Germline V gene sequence: CDR1 SEHNR, CDR2 FQNEAQ (reference sequence). The V segment lost 6 bases and the J segment 7 bases; nucleotides outside the gene matches: 8. This CDR3 has 16 amino acids. In DNA form, the CDR3 reads TGTGCCAGCAGACCTAGACTAGCGGGAGGGGGGAATGAGCAGTTCTTC. Protein: CASRPRLAGGGNEQFF.

The chain couples TRBV5-5 to TRBJ2-7; 8 nucleotides align to TRBD1. Germline V gene data show CDR1 as SGHKS and CDR2 as YYEKEE (reference sequence). J lost 2 bases, V lost 3 bases, and 7 bases had no gene match. The CDR3 loop spans 15 amino acids. In DNA, the CDR3 is TGTGCCAGCAGCTCCGCCGGGACAGGTCCCTACGAGCAGTACTTC. It encodes CASSSAGTGPYEQYF.

The chain joins TRBV7-8 to TRBJ2-7; a possible D gene is TRBD1 (6 bases). This CDR3 has 15 residues. In germline, CDR1 is SGHVS, CDR2 FQNEAQ. V was pared by 3 bases and J by 0 bases, with 12 bases between. The CDR3 spells CASSLTGRSSYEQYF. CDR3 coding DNA: TGTGCCAGCAGCTTGACAGGCCGGAGCTCCTACGAGCAGTACTTC.